This note documents a single TCR beta chain sequence. Its antigen remains unidentified. The data were taken from a study of cytomegalovirus exposure and HLA in healthy donors. Study observations and caveats: Researchers reported in a later analysis that common viral pathogens appeared linked to several top clusters. TCR beta V segments were, for the most part, productive about 87% or about 30% of the time in an earlier analysis. Donors were assumed by presence/absence analyses to have roughly uniform sequencing depth.

Everyone who donated was a healthy bone marrow donor. The CDR3 has 19 residues. Germline V gene data show CDR1 as ENHRY and CDR2 as SYGVKD. Unmatched junction bases numbered 10, after V lost 2 bases and J lost 0 bases. The PCR had 60 Vbeta and 13 Jbeta primers. The protocol was immunoSEQ multiplex PCR, while the TCRdb copy is restricted to in-frame clones and leaves out a portion. In the table there are approximately 86,000 clones, 76% of which are singletons. This chain connects TRBV10-3 to TRBJ1-6; 7 nucleotides agree with TRBD1. Sequencing was performed on PBMCs. This sequence originates from a man aged 35 to 55 in good health and CMV-seronegative. The CDR3 reads CAISETPAQGYSYNSPLHF. CDR3 coding DNA: TGTGCCATCAGTGAGACCCCGGCACAGGGGTACTCCTATAATTCACCCCTCCACTTT.